Following are 29 T cell receptor beta chains from one sample sequenced in a study of PD-L1 blockade in urothelial cancer. Time point defined: pretreatment peripheral blood. The table came from immunoSEQ multiplex PCR; TCRdb's copy has only in-frame clones and leaves some out. The top ten hold 3.2% of the sample, which has 130,000 or so clones, around 84% seen once. This material consisted of PBMCs, taken around atezolizumab (anti-PD-L1) treatment. Every receptor here comes from a man between 45 and 60 years old with urothelial cancer.

The sample holds one count of this clone. The chain links TRBV5-1 to TRBJ2-7; 7 bases match TRBD1. Germline assignment: CDR1 SGHRS and CDR2 YFSETQ. The CDR3 spans 13 residues. Trimming took 2 bases from V and 5 from J; bases not matched to a gene: 4. CDR3 region: CASSLTGVDEQYF. The CDR3 region has the DNA TGCGCCAGCAGCTTAACAGGGGTGGACGAGCAGTACTTC.

V gene TRBV7-2 combines with J gene TRBJ2-7, with TRBD1 matching 7 bases. V shed 4 bases, J shed 4 bases, and the junction held 7 bases outside the gene matches. The CDR3 totals 14 residues. In germline, CDR1 is SGHTA, CDR2 FQGNSA. CDR3 protein: CASSSGQTGYEQYF. DNA for the CDR3: TGTGCCAGCAGCTCGGGACAGACGGGATACGAGCAGTACTTC.

The sample holds one count of this clone. The rearrangement uses TRBV9 and TRBJ1-3, with unresolved D. This CDR3 comprises 14 residues. Deletions cut 0 bases from V and 2 bases from J, with 6 bases between. Germline CDR1 SGDLS, CDR2 YYNGEE. The CDR3 loop reads CASSVGTAGNTIYF. In nucleotides, the CDR3 is TGTGCCAGCAGCGTAGGTACAGCTGGAAACACCATATATTTT.

V gene TRBV6-1 combines with J gene TRBJ2-7; D gene uncertain. V shed 0 bases and J shed 0 bases, with 9 bases lying between them. The length of the CDR3 is 15 residues. Germline V gene sequence: CDR1 MNHNS, CDR2 SASEGT. CDR3 bases: TGTGCCAGCAGTGAAGCGTGGGCAGCCTCCTACGAGCAGTACTTC. Amino acids: CASSEAWAASYEQYF.

This clone was recorded once. The chain couples TRBV5-8 to TRBJ2-7, with TRBD1 identical over 9 bases. The CDR3 is 14 residues long. From germline, CDR1 is SGHTS and CDR2 YDEGEE. V dropped 4 bases and J dropped 3; count of bases not matched to a gene: 5. CDR3 region: CASSTGTGYYEQYF. Here the CDR3 DNA reads TGTGCCAGCAGCACCGGGACAGGGTACTACGAGCAGTACTTC.

The chain couples TRBV14 to TRBJ1-4; TRBD1 matches at 10 bases. Unmatched junction bases numbered 15, after V lost 6 bases and J lost 8 bases. CDR3 length: 17 amino acids. CDR1 and CDR2 from the germline V gene are SGHDN and FVKESK. The CDR3 bases are TGTGCCAGCAGGGGTAAGGAGACAGGGGGCAGTGGGGAAAAACTGTTTTTT. Translation gives CASRGKETGGSGEKLFF.

The chain employs TRBV9 and TRBJ1-2; 7 bases match TRBD1. This CDR3 comprises 15 residues. The germline V gene has CDR1 SGDLS and CDR2 YYNGEE. V shed 3 bases, J shed 3 bases, and the junction held 8 bases outside the gene matches. The CDR3 DNA reads TGTGCCAGCAGCGCGCGGGGCAGGGGGGACTATGGCTACACCTTC. Its protein is CASSARGRGDYGYTF.

This chain connects TRBV7-3 to TRBJ2-5; 8 nucleotides match TRBD2. CDR1 is SGHTA and CDR2 is FQGTGA in the germline V gene. V dropped 4 bases and J dropped 3; count of bases not matched to a gene: 1. This CDR3 spans 13 amino acids. The DNA for the CDR3 is TGTGCCAGCAGCTGGCGGGGGGAAGAGACCCAGTACTTC. This sequence encodes CASSWRGEETQYF.

The chain recombines TRBV28 with TRBJ2-1; D uncertain. Germline V gene data show CDR1 as MDHEN and CDR2 as SYDVKM. The CDR3 extends over 12 amino acids. V was cut by 5 bases and J by 2 bases, with 4 bases left in between. CDR3 sequence reads: CASSSAYNEQFF. The CDR3 DNA sequence: TGTGCCAGCAGTAGCGCCTACAATGAGCAGTTCTTC.

The rearrangement joins TRBV4-1 to TRBJ2-3; D remains ambiguous. Between the trimmed V and J ends, which lost 1 base and 6 bases, there was a span of 14 bases. CDR1 and CDR2 from the germline V gene are MGHRA and YSYEKL. This CDR3 is 15 amino acids long. The CDR3 DNA sequence: TGCGCCAGCAGCCAAGTAATACTGCCCCCGGATACGCAGTATTTT. As protein: CASSQVILPPDTQYF.

The table lists this clone with a count of one. J is TRBJ2-1 and V is TRBV2; D is unclear. V was pared by 6 bases and J by 10 bases, with 16 bases between. The CDR3 totals 13 residues. Germline loops: CDR1 SNHLY, CDR2 FYNNEI. The CDR3 is CASRAEWSREQFF. CDR3 in DNA: TGTGCCAGCAGGGCCGAATGGAGTCGGGAGCAGTTCTTC.

The chain is built from TRBV29-1 and TRBJ2-7; 7 bases fit TRBD1. Germline CDR1 is SQVTM and CDR2 is ANQGSEA. Trimming took 3 bases from V and 3 from J; bases not matched to a gene: 5. CDR3 length: 13 amino acids. The CDR3: CSVEGQLDYEQYF. CDR3 nucleotide sequence: TGCAGCGTTGAGGGACAGTTAGACTACGAGCAGTACTTC.

The gene calls are TRBV7-3 and TRBJ2-3; no reliable D call. Germline V gene lookup returns CDR1 SGHTA and CDR2 FQGTGA. The length of the CDR3 is 15 residues. Trimming cost V 4 bases and J 1 base, with 12 bases left between them. The DNA of the CDR3 is TGTGCCAGCAGCTCATCAGACTTAGGCACAGATACGCAGTATTTT. Translating it yields CASSSSDLGTDTQYF. Full variable domain (missing parts from reference TRBV7-3 and TRBJ2-3): GAGVSQTPSNKVTEKGKYVELRCDPISGHTALYWYRQSLGQGPEFLIYFQGTGAADDSGLPNDRFFAVRPEGSVSTLKIQRTERGDSAVYLCASSSSDLGTDTQYFGPGTRLTVL.

This clone has only a few counts. The CDR3 region has the DNA TGTGCCTGGAGTGTACCAGGGGATCGGCCCCAGCATTTT. This encodes CAWSVPGDRPQHF. The V call is TRBV30, the J call TRBJ1-5; possibly TRBD1 for D (6 bases). Germline values: CDR1 GTSNPN, CDR2 SVGIG (reference sequence). With 0 bases removed from V and 9 bases from J, the gap between germline ends came to 12 bases. This CDR3 region has 13 residues.

In this sample, this clone turned up once. This chain connects TRBV14 to TRBJ2-2; tentatively, D is TRBD2 (6 bases). This CDR3 is built from 16 residues. The V gene lost 1 base and the J gene lost 5 bases, with 14 bases spanning the gap. Germline-derived CDR1 and CDR2 are SGHDN and FVKESK. The CDR3: CASSQATGVLTGELFF. CDR3 in DNA: TGTGCCAGCAGCCAAGCGACGGGAGTCCTAACCGGGGAGCTGTTTTTT.

This chain uses TRBV21-1 with TRBJ1-2; TRBD1 is the table's D call, not checked against the DNA. TRBV21-1 is shown as a pseudogene. This CDR3 is built from 15 residues. The CDR3 DNA reads TGTGCCAGCAGCGGCCGGGGACAGTCTAACTATGGCTACACCTTC. It is translated as CASSGRGQSNYGYTF.

The chain uses TRBV10-3 and TRBJ2-1; 13 bases align to TRBD2. With 7 bases clipped from V and 10 bases from J, the junction kept 10 bases outside the gene matches. Germline lookup yields CDR1 ENHRY and CDR2 SYGVKD. The CDR3 spans 15 residues. CDR3 DNA: TGTGCCATCAATAAAGGACTAGCGGGAGAGGGGGAGCAGTTCTTC. Protein product: CAINKGLAGEGEQFF.

This sequence joins TRBV10-3 and TRBJ2-2; 8 bases map to TRBD1. The CDR3 sequence is 14 residues long. Trimming cost V 6 bases and J 1 base; bases outside gene matches: 1. Germline-derived CDR1 and CDR2 are ENHRY and SYGVKD. The chain's CDR3 is CAISGTGNTGELFF. The CDR3 bases are TGTGCCATCAGCGGGACAGGGAACACCGGGGAGCTGTTTTTT.

V is TRBV21-1 and J is TRBJ1-4; TRBD1 reflects the table's D call only, with no check against the DNA. TRBV21-1 is noted as a pseudogene. The CDR3 contains 17 residues. CDR3 in amino acids: CASSTSGQIATNEKLFF. In nucleotides, the CDR3 is TGTGCCAGCAGCACCTCGGGACAGATTGCAACTAATGAAAAACTGTTTTTT.

This rearrangement joins TRBV18 to TRBJ2-3, with TRBD1 matching over 8 bases. Germline assignment: CDR1 KGHSH and CDR2 LQKENI. This CDR3 is built from 14 residues. V trimming: 3 bases; J trimming: 5 bases; junction bases outside the gene matches: 4. Here the CDR3 DNA reads TGTGCCAGCTCACCGGGACAGGTTCAAGATACGCAGTATTTT. It translates to CASSPGQVQDTQYF.

The sample holds one count of this clone. This chain links TRBV5-1 with TRBJ2-7; a possible D gene is TRBD1 (5 bases). Per the germline V gene, CDR1 is SGHRS and CDR2 is YFSETQ. This CDR3 contains 14 residues. Trimming cost V 0 bases and J 2 bases, with 9 bases left between them. This CDR3 reads CASSLASGPYEQYF. CDR3 in DNA: TGCGCCAGCAGCTTGGCTTCAGGGCCCTACGAGCAGTACTTC.

This clone has more than one count but fewer than ten. The chain recombines TRBV4-1 with TRBJ2-5; D possibly corresponds to TRBD2 (5 bases). Germline CDR1 MGHRA, CDR2 YSYEKL. Trimming removed 1 base at V and 0 bases at J, with 9 bases between. CDR3 length: 15 amino acids. In DNA, the CDR3 is TGCGCCAGCAGCCAAGGTTGGCGGGACCAAGAGACCCAGTACTTC. Protein sequence: CASSQGWRDQETQYF.

The rearrangement links TRBV20-1 to TRBJ2-7; D not resolved. Trimming removed 3 bases at V and 1 base at J, with 4 bases between. The CDR3 totals 11 residues. Germline V lookup: CDR1 DFQATT, CDR2 SNEGSKA (reference sequence). CDR3 sequence: CSASGSYEQYF. In DNA, the CDR3 is TGCAGTGCTAGCGGGTCCTACGAGCAGTACTTC.

This clone showed up just once. This chain joins TRBV11-2 and TRBJ2-4, with 9 bases lining up with TRBD2. Trimming took 5 bases from V and 4 from J; bases not matched to a gene: 9. The V gene's germline CDR1 is SGHAT and CDR2 FQNNGV. The CDR3 contains 16 residues. The CDR3 reads CASSRSTSGMKNIQYF. In DNA form, the CDR3 reads TGTGCCAGCAGCCGCTCGACTAGCGGAATGAAAAACATTCAGTACTTC.

This clone was detected a few times. The rearrangement uses TRBV18 and TRBJ1-6, with 7 bases that match TRBD1. V was clipped by 3 bases and J by 6 bases; unmatched bases: 2. Germline lookup yields CDR1 KGHSH and CDR2 LQKENI. This CDR3 is 14 amino acids long. The CDR3 reads CASSPGQSNSPLHF. The CDR3 nucleotides read TGTGCCAGCTCACCGGGACAGAGTAATTCACCCCTCCACTTT.

The chain employs TRBV4-1 and TRBJ2-3, with TRBD1 matching over 10 bases. The V gene end was trimmed by 4 bases and the J gene end by 6 bases; junction bases not matched to a gene: 13. Germline loops: CDR1 MGHRA, CDR2 YSYEKL. The CDR3 contains 17 residues. The chain's CDR3 is CASSRTPGQGKQDTQYF. CDR3 DNA sequence: TGCGCCAGCAGCCGAACTCCGGGACAGGGGAAGCAGGATACGCAGTATTTT.

The CDR3 region is CASSVTGARGTGELFF. For the CDR3, the DNA is TGTGCCAGCAGTGTTACAGGGGCGCGGGGCACCGGGGAGCTGTTTTTT. This chain joins TRBV2 and TRBJ2-2; D is possibly TRBD1 (7 bases). The CDR3 extends over 16 amino acids. V lost 4 bases to trimming and J lost 4 bases, with 16 bases between them. CDR1 and CDR2 (germline): SNHLY, FYNNEI.

This clone was found once. This chain joins TRBV11-2 and TRBJ2-2, with 12 bases aligning to TRBD2. The V gene's germline CDR1 is SGHAT and CDR2 FQNNGV. Trimming at V came to 11 bases and at J to 7 bases, leaving 8 bases not matched to a gene. The CDR3 extends over 14 amino acids. CDR3 loop: CAGGTSGLDGELFF. CDR3 DNA: TGTGCCGGGGGGACTAGCGGGTTGGACGGGGAGCTGTTTTTT.

The CDR3 loop reads CASSEGQWPSGANVLTF. DNA for the CDR3: TGTGCCAGCAGTGAAGGCCAGTGGCCCTCTGGGGCCAACGTCCTGACTTTC. V and J are TRBV25-1 and TRBJ2-6; D gene ambiguous. Trimming removed 2 bases from V and 0 bases from J, with 11 bases in between. The CDR3 spans 17 residues. Germline CDR1 and CDR2: MGHDK and SYGVNS.